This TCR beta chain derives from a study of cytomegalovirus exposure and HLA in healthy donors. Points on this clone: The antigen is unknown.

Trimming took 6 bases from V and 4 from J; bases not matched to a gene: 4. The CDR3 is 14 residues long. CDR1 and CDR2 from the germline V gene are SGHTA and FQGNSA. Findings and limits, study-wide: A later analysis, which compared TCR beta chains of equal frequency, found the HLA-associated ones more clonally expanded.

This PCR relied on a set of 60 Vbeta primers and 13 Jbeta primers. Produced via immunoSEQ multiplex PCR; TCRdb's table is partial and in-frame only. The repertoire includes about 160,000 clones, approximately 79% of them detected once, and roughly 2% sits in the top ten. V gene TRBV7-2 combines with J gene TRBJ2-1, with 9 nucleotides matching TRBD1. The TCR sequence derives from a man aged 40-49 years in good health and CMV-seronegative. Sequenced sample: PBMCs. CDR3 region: CASRAGTGYNEQFF. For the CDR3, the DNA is TGTGCCAGCAGAGCCGGGACAGGGTACAATGAGCAGTTCTTC.